Here is one T cell receptor beta chain with its context. Its antigen is not identified. The source of the sample is a study of CD8+CD57+ T cells in acquired aplastic anemia. Regarding the study as a whole: The study identified more than 25 CD8+ CDR3 sequences shared by patients and controls.

Profiling of TCR beta VDJ combinations and CDR3 sequences used genomic DNA as template. TCRdb processed the reads anew with MiXCR; each CDR3 protein has one entry. Found here are 150,000 to 200,000 distinct CDR3 sequences, 40% to 50% of them singletons; the top ten hold about 30%. CDR1 SGHTA and CDR2 FQGNSA come from the germline V gene. The CDR3 spans 14 residues. V gave up 2 bases and J gave up 7 bases, with 12 bases separating them. All sequencing subjects had displayed CD8+CD57+ cell expansion on flow cytometry. The sample was sorted CD4+, CD8+, or CD8+CD57+ T cells (not recorded which) from PBMCs. The rearrangement joins TRBV7-2 to TRBJ1-5; D not resolved. The receptor comes from a human donor with aplastic anemia. CDR3 sequence (DNA): TGTGCCAGCAGCTTAAACGCCCCCCCACAGCCCCAGCATTTT. It yields the protein CASSLNAPPQPQHF.